This T cell receptor (beta chain) was documented in a study of cytomegalovirus exposure and HLA in healthy donors. Study findings and constraints: Cytomegalovirus status was reportedly diagnosed by the classifier with high specificity and sensitivity. A list of about 180 TCR beta chains associated with cytomegalovirus was given. By HLA locus, TCR association rates varied in a later analysis, with DRB1 showing the most and HLA-C the fewest.

Amplification used 60 Vbeta primers and 13 Jbeta primers. Generated by immunoSEQ multiplex PCR, the TCRdb table keeps only in-frame clones and is missing some. The table lists around 170,000 clones, about four fifths of them singletons. Germline V gene lookup returns CDR1 SGHNT and CDR2 YENEEA. There are 15 residues in the CDR3. V lost 2 bases, J lost 4 bases, and 11 bases lay in between. For this clone: Its target is not known.

The receptor comes from a man aged 35 to 55 in good health and CMV-seronegative. What was sequenced was PBMCs. The chain has TRBV11-3 and TRBJ2-2, with unresolved D. Here the CDR3 DNA reads TGTGCCAGCAGCTTATTTAGGAGATCCACCGGGGAGCTGTTTTTT. The encoded protein is CASSLFRRSTGELFF. The variable domain in full, with the rest retrieved from reference TRBV11-3 and TRBJ2-2, is EAGVVQSPRYKIIEKKQPVAFWCNPISGHNTLYWYLQNLGQGPELLIRYENEEAVDDSQLPKDRFSAERLKGVDSTLKIQPAELGDSAVYLCASSLFRRSTGELFFGEGSRLTVL.